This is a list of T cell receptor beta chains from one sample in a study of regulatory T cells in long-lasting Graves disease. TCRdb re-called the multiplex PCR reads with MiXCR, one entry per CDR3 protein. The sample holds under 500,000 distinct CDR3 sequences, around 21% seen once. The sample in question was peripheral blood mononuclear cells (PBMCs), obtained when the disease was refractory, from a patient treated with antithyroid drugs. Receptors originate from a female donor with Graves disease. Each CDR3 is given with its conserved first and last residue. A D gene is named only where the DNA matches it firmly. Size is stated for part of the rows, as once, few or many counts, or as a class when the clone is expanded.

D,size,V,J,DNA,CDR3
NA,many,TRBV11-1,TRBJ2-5,TGTGCCAGCAGCCCCCGGGATCAAGAGACCCAGTACTTC,CASSPRDQETQYF
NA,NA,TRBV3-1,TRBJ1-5,TGTGCCAGCAGCCAAGACAGGGATCATCAGCCCCAGCATTTT,CASSQDRDHQPQHF
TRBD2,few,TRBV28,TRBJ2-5,TGTGCCAGCAGTTCTGATTCCGGGACTAGCGCGAACCAAGAGACCCAGTACTTC,CASSSDSGTSANQETQYF
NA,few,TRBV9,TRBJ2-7,TGTGCCAGCAGCGTAAAGGAACTATCCTACGAGCAGTACTTC,CASSVKELSYEQYF
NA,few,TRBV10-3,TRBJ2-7,TGTGCCATCAGTGAACTTGCACTGTCCTACGAGCAGTACTTC,CAISELALSYEQYF
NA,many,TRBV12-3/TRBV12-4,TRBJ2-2,TGTGCCAGCAGTTGGCCTAACACCGGGGAGCTGTTTTTT,CASSWPNTGELFF
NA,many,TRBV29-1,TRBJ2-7,TGCAGCGTTCTGGACTCCGCCTACGAGCAGTACTTC,CSVLDSAYEQYF
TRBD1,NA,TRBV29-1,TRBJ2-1,TGCAGCGTTGAGGGACAGCTTAACTCCTACAATGAGCAGTTCTTC,CSVEGQLNSYNEQFF
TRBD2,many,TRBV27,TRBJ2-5,TGTGCCAGCAGTCGCTCAGCGGGAGTCGAAGAGACCCAGTACTTC,CASSRSAGVEETQYF
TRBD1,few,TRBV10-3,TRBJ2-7,TGTGCCATTTCGACAGGGTCCTACGAGCAGTACTTC,CAISTGSYEQYF
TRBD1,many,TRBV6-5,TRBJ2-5,TGTGCCAGCAGTTCCCAGGTCCCGGGACAGGGAAAAGAGACCCAGTACTTC,CASSSQVPGQGKETQYF
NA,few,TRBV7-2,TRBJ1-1,TGTGCTAGCAGCTTATGGGGCGGGGGTAACACTGAAGCTTTCTTT,CASSLWGGGNTEAFF
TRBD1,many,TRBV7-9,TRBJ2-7,TGTGCCAGCCGCGGGCCAAGACAGGGTTGGTACGAGCAGTACTTC,CASRGPRQGWYEQYF
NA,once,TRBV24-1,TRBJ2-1,TGTGCCACCAGTGATTTGCTCGGGAGCTCCTACAATGAGCAGTTCTTC,CATSDLLGSSYNEQFF
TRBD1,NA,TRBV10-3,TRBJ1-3,TGTGCCATCAGCTTGGGACAGTCGGGCGACACCATATATTTT,CAISLGQSGDTIYF
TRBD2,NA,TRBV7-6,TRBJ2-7,TGTGCCAGCAGCGAGGAGACTAGCGCTATTCACGAGCAGTACTTC,CASSEETSAIHEQYF
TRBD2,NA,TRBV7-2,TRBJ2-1,TGTGCCAGCAGCTTCGCGGGAGGGTACGATGAGCAGTTCTTC,CASSFAGGYDEQFF
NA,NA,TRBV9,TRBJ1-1,TGTGCCAGCAGCGTAGGAAGGGCTATGAACACTGAAGCTTTCTTT,CASSVGRAMNTEAFF
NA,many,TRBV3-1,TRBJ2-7,TGTGCCAGCAGCCAAGGAGTGGCGTCGGGGGACGAGCAGTACTTC,CASSQGVASGDEQYF
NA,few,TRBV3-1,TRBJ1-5,TGTGCCAGCAGCCAAGATCTGGTAAGCAATCAGCCCCAGCATTTT,CASSQDLVSNQPQHF
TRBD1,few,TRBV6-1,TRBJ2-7,TGTGCCAGCAGCGAACAGGGGTCCAACGAGCAGTACTTC,CASSEQGSNEQYF
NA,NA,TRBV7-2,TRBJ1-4,TGTGCCAGCTCCCTGGGATTGGAAAAACTGTTTTTT,CASSLGLEKLFF
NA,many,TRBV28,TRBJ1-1,TGTGCCAGCAGGCGAGGTGGGGTTCGGGCTGAAGCTTTCTTT,CASRRGGVRAEAFF
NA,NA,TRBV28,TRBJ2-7,TGTGCCAGCAGTTTTGGGGGGCAGTACTTC,CASSFGGQYF
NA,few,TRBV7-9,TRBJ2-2,TGTGCCAGCAGCTTAGCGGCCAGGGGGTCGGGGGAGTCACCGAGGAACACCGGGGAGCTGTTTTTT,CASSLAARGSGESPRNTGELFF
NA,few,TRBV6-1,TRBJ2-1,TGTGCCAGCAGCGTGTTTCCACCTCACCCCGCGGTGGGTGAGCAGTTCTTC,CASSVFPPHPAVGEQFF
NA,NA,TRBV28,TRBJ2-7,TGTGCCAGCAGTTCCCTGCCCCTGGGGTCCTACGAGCAGTACTTC,CASSSLPLGSYEQYF
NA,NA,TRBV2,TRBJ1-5,TGTGCCAGCAGTGCCTGGGGAAATAGCAATCAGCCCCAGCATTTT,CASSAWGNSNQPQHF
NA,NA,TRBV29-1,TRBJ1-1,TGCAGCGTCGCTGGGGGGAGGGACACTGAAGCTTTCTTT,CSVAGGRDTEAFF
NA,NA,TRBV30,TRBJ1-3,TGTGCCTGGAGTGGACGGGCCTCTGGAAACACCATATATTTT,CAWSGRASGNTIYF
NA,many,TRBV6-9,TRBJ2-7,TGTGCCAGCAGTTGGGATTGGGCGCCGGAGCAGTACTTC,CASSWDWAPEQYF